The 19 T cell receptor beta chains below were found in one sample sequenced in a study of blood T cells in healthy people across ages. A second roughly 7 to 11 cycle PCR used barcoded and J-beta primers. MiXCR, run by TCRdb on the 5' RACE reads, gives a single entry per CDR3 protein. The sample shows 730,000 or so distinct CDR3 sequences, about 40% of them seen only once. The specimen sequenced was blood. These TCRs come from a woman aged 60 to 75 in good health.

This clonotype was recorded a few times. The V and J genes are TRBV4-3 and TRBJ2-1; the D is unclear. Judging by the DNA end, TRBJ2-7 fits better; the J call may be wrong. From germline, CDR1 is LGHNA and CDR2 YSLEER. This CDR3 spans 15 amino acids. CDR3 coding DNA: TGCGCCAGCAGCCAAGACGCAACTTCCTACAATGAGCAGTACTTC. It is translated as CASSQDATSYNEQYF.

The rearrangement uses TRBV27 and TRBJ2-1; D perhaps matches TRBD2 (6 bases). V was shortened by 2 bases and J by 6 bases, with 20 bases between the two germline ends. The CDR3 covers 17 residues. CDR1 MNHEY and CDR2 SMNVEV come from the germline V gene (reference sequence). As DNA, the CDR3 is TGTGCCAGCAGTTTAGAAGGTTACGGGAACGGGGGCAATGAGCAGTTCTTC. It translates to CASSLEGYGNGGNEQFF.

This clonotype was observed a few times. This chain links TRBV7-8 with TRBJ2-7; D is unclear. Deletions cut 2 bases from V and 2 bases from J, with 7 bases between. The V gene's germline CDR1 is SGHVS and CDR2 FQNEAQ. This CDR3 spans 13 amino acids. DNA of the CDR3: TGTGCCAGCAGCTTAAGGGCAGCCTACGAGCAGTACTTC. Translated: CASSLRAAYEQYF.

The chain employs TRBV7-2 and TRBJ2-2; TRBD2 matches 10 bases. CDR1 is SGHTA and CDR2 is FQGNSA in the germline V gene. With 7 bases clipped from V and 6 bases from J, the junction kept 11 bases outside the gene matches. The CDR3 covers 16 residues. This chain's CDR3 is CASNVAGGQGSGELFF. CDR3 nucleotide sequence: TGTGCCAGCAACGTAGCGGGGGGCCAGGGGTCCGGGGAGCTGTTTTTT.

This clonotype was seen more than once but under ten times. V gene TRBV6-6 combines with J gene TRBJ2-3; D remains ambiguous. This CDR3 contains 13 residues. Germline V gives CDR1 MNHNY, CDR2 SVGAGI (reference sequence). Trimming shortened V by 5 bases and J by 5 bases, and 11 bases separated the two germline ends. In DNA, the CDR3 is TGTGCCAGCAGTGCCAGGCGTGGAGATACGCAGTATTTT. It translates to CASSARRGDTQYF.

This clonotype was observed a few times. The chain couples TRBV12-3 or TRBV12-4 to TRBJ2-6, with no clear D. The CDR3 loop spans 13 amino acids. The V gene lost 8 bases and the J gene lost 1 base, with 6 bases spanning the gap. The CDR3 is CASGKSGANVLTF. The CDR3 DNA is TGTGCCAGCGGGAAATCTGGGGCCAACGTCCTGACTTTC.

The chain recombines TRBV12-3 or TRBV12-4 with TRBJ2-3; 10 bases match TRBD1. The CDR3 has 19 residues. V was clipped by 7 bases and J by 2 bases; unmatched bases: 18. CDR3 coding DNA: TGTGCCAGCACCCAACCCGGTGGACAGGGGGGGCCCCACACAGATACGCAGTATTTT. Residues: CASTQPGGQGGPHTDTQYF.

This chain's CDR3 is CSVPGRERWETQYF. The CDR3, as DNA: TGCAGCGTTCCCGGGAGGGAAAGGTGGGAGACCCAGTACTTC. The J gene is TRBJ2-5, the V gene TRBV29-1, with 8 bases that match TRBD2. The CDR3 totals 14 residues. Trimming at V came to 5 bases and at J to 5 bases, leaving 10 bases not matched to a gene. Germline CDR1 reads SQVTM; CDR2 reads ANQGSEA. The full variable domain, its missing parts supplied by reference TRBV29-1 and TRBJ2-5, is SAVISQKPSRDICQRGTSLTIQCQVDSQVTMMFWYRQQPGQSLTLIATANQGSEATYESGFVIDKFPISRPNLTFSTLTVSNMSPEDSSIYLCSVPGRERWETQYFGPGTRLLVL.

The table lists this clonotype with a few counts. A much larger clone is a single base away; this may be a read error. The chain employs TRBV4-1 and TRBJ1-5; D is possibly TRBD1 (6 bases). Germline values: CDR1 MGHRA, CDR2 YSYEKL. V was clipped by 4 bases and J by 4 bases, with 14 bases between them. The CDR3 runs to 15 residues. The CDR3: CASSREPGVNQPQHF. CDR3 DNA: TGCGCCAGCAGCCGAGAACCAGGGGTAAATCAGCCCCAGCATTTT.

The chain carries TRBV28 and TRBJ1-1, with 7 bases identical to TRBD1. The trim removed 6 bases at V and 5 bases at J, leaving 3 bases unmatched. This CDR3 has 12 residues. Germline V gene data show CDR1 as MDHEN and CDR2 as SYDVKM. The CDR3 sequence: CASRAGGTEAFF. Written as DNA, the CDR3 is TGTGCCAGCAGAGCAGGGGGGACTGAAGCTTTCTTT.

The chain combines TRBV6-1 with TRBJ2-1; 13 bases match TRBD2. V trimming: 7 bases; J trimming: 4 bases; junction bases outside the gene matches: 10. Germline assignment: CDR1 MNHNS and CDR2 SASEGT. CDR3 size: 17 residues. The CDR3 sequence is CASTGTRTSGGYNEQFF. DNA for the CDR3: TGTGCCAGCACCGGTACCCGGACTAGCGGGGGATACAATGAGCAGTTCTTC.

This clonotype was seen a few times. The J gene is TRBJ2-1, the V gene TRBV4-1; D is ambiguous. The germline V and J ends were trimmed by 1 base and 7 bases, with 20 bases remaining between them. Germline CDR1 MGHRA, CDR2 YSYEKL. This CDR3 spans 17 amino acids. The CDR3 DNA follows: TGCGCCAGCAGCCAAGGGGTGGGAAATCCGGGCCTAAATGAGCAGTTCTTC. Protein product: CASSQGVGNPGLNEQFF.

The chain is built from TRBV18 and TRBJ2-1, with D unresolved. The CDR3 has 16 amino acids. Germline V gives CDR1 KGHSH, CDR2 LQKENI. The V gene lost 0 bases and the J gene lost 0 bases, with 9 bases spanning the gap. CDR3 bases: TGTGCCAGCTCACCACCCCTCTTGAGCTCCTACAATGAGCAGTTCTTC. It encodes CASSPPLLSSYNEQFF.

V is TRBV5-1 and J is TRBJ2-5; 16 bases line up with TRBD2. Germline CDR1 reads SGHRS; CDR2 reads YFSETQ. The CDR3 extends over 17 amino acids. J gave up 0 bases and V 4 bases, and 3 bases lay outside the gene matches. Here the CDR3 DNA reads TGCGCCAGCAGCGCGGGACTAGCGGGAGGGTACCAAGAGACCCAGTACTTC. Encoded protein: CASSAGLAGGYQETQYF.

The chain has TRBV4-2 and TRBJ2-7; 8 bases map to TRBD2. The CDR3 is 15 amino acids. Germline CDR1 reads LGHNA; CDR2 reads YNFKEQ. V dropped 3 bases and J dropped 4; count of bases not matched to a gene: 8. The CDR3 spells CASSHRSGSAYEQYF. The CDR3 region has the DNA TGTGCCAGCAGCCACCGAAGCGGGAGTGCTTACGAGCAGTACTTC.

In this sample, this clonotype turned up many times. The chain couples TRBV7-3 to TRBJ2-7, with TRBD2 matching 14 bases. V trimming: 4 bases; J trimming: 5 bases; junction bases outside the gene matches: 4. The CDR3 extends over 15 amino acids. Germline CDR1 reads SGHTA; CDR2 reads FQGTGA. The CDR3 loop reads CASSSATSGRDEQYF. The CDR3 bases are TGTGCCAGCAGCTCCGCGACTAGCGGGAGGGACGAGCAGTACTTC.

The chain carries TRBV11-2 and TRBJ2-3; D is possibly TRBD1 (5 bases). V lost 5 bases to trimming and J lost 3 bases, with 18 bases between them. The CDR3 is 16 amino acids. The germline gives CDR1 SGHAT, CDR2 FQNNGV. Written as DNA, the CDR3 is TGTGCCAGCAGCCCCCATACAGGCCTAGGAACAGATACGCAGTATTTT. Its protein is CASSPHTGLGTDTQYF.

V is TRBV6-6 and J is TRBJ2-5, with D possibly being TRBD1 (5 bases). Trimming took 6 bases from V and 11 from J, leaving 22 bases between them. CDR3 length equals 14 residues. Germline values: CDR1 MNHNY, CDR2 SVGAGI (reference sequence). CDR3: CASSHLSQGYEQYF. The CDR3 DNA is TGTGCCAGCAGCCACCTATCGCAGGGTTATGAGCAGTACTTC.

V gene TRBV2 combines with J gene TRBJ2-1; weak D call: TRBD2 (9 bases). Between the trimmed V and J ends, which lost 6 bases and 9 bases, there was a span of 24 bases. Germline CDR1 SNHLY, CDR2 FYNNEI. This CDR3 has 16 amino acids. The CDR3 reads CASRDRVLAGSGEQFF. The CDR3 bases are TGTGCCAGCAGGGACAGGGTTCTAGCGGGATCGGGTGAGCAGTTCTTC.